These 22 T cell receptor beta chains originate from one sample sequenced in a study of human T cells and chemical hapten exposure. This sample's time point: patch test 2, 6 weeks after DPC sensitization. Treatment meaning: therapeutic diphenylcyclopropenone sensitization with weekly scalp DPC. TCRdb passed the RACE reads through MiXCR, listing each CDR3 protein once. The data show roughly 96,000 distinct CDR3 sequences, with approximately 8.6% seen just once and 2% to 2.5% held by the top ten. The source material was whole blood, sampled in connection with sensitization to the hapten diphenylcyclopropenone (DPC). The receptors were gathered from a woman between 35 and 50 years old with alopecia areata. Some clones in this sample may be carry-over from other donors' samples.

This clonotype was observed at least ten times. The J gene is TRBJ2-5, the V gene TRBV6-2 or TRBV6-3; D may be TRBD1 (6 bases). Germline assignment: CDR1 MNHEY and CDR2 SVGEGT. The V gene lost 8 bases and the J gene lost 1 base, with 11 bases spanning the gap. The CDR3 is 13 residues long. CDR3 sequence: CASPGQLQETQYF. The DNA for the CDR3 is TGTGCCAGCCCCGGACAGCTCCAAGAGACCCAGTACTTC.

The J gene is TRBJ1-4, the V gene TRBV29-1; a possible D gene is TRBD1 (5 bases). Germline lookup yields CDR1 SQVTM and CDR2 ANQGSEA. Trimming stripped 4 bases from V and 8 bases from J, with 14 bases between. There are 13 residues in the CDR3. In nucleotides, the CDR3 is TGCAGCGTTGGGCGGGGCCCCGGAGAAAAACTGTTTTTT. This codes for CSVGRGPGEKLFF.

This clonotype was seen ten or more times. J is TRBJ2-4 and V is TRBV2, with TRBD1 matching over 10 bases. V was clipped by 4 bases and J by 1 base; unmatched bases: 1. CDR3 length: 15 residues. CDR1 and CDR2 from the germline V gene are SNHLY and FYNNEI. Here the CDR3 reads CASSGQGAAKNIQYF. The CDR3 nucleotides are TGTGCCAGCAGTGGACAGGGGGCGGCCAAAAACATTCAGTACTTC.

The CDR3, as DNA: TGTGCCAGCAGTTTCCAGGGGTCCCAGGAGCAGTTCTTC. Its protein product is CASSFQGSQEQFF. J is TRBJ2-1 and V is TRBV27; D perhaps matches TRBD1 (6 bases). Germline lookup yields CDR1 MNHEY and CDR2 SMNVEV (reference sequence). The CDR3 consists of 13 residues. Between the trimmed V and J ends, which lost 3 bases and 10 bases, there was a span of 13 bases.

This clonotype was counted a few times. This rearrangement joins TRBV4-2 to TRBJ2-1; 9 positions match TRBD2. Germline CDR1 is LGHNA and CDR2 is YNFKEQ. The CDR3 has 17 amino acids. Germline trimming cut 3 bases from V and 4 bases from J; bases unmatched to any gene: 10. CDR3 sequence (DNA): TGTGCCAGCAGCCAGGCCTCAGGACTAGCGCAGTACAATGAGCAGTTCTTC. Its translation: CASSQASGLAQYNEQFF.

This CDR3 is CSVGHRAWGTGELFF. In DNA form, the CDR3 reads TGCAGCGTGGGACACAGGGCTTGGGGCACCGGGGAGCTGTTTTTT. The chain recombines TRBV29-1 with TRBJ2-2; weak D call: TRBD1 (6 bases). V lost 6 bases and J lost 4, with 18 bases in between. The germline CDR1 and CDR2 sequences are SQVTM and ANQGSEA. CDR3 length equals 15 residues.

This clonotype has a count of ten or more. V is TRBV30 and J is TRBJ2-2; D not certain. Germline loops: CDR1 GTSNPN, CDR2 SVGIG (reference sequence). Trimming stripped 1 base from V and 6 bases from J, with 15 bases between. The CDR3 loop spans 15 amino acids. In DNA, the CDR3 is TGTGCCTGGAGTGCCGCCTTACTAAGTGCCGGGGAGCTGTTTTTT. This codes for CAWSAALLSAGELFF.

The table lists this clonotype with a few counts. This rearrangement joins TRBV24-1 to TRBJ2-5; 10 bases map to TRBD2. The CDR3 contains 16 residues. V dropped 3 bases and J dropped 3; count of bases not matched to a gene: 6. From germline, CDR1 is KGHDR and CDR2 SFDVKD. The DNA for the CDR3 is TGTGCCACCAGTGATCCAAGGACTAGCGGCAAAGAGACCCAGTACTTC. It codes for CATSDPRTSGKETQYF.

This clonotype was seen a handful of times. V and J are TRBV20-1 and TRBJ2-7, with D possibly TRBD1 on 6 matching bases. The CDR3 spans 14 residues. In germline, CDR1 is DFQATT, CDR2 SNEGSKA (reference sequence). Between the trimmed V and J ends, which lost 5 bases and 3 bases, there was a span of 17 bases. Here the CDR3 reads CSALLQGSFYEQYF. The CDR3 DNA reads as TGCAGTGCTCTATTACAGGGTTCCTTCTACGAGCAGTACTTC.

In this sample, this clonotype turned up a few times. The V call is TRBV14, the J call TRBJ2-3, with TRBD1 as a possible D gene (5 bases). This CDR3 is 12 amino acids long. CDR1 is SGHDN, CDR2 FVKESK, per germline. V lost 1 base to trimming and J lost 7 bases, with 6 bases between them. CDR3 bases: TGTGCCAGCAGCCAAGCAGGGAATACGCAGTATTTT. Encoded protein: CASSQAGNTQYF.

This clonotype was counted at least ten times. The rearrangement links TRBV7-9 to TRBJ2-1; D not certain. V lost 5 bases to trimming and J lost 6 bases, with 23 bases between them. This CDR3 contains 17 residues. Germline lookup yields CDR1 SEHNR and CDR2 FQNEAQ (reference sequence). As DNA, the CDR3 is TGTGCCAGCAGCCCCCGCGGCCCTCAACCGCCCCGCAATGAGCAGTTCTTC. This translates into CASSPRGPQPPRNEQFF.

This clonotype was detected once. The J gene is TRBJ2-6, the V gene TRBV28; a possible D gene is TRBD1 (6 bases). CDR1 is MDHEN and CDR2 is SYDVKM in the germline V gene. The V end was cut by 8 bases, the J end by 2 bases, with 10 bases between. CDR3 size: 14 residues. The CDR3 loop is CASCTGTGANVLTF. CDR3 coding DNA: TGTGCCAGCTGCACAGGGACTGGGGCCAACGTCCTGACTTTC.

This clonotype was detected many times. The CDR3 is CASSSQVADTQYF. The CDR3, as DNA: TGTGCCAGCAGCTCCCAGGTCGCCGATACGCAGTATTTT. The rearrangement links TRBV5-6 to TRBJ2-3, with no clear D. CDR1 and CDR2 (germline): SGHDT, YYEEEE. Trimming took off 3 bases at V and 6 bases at J, with 11 bases between the two ends. This CDR3 spans 13 amino acids.

This clonotype was seen ten or more times. The chain carries TRBV6-2 or TRBV6-3 and TRBJ1-6; no clear D. V dropped 0 bases and J dropped 9 bases, with 9 bases sitting between them. Germline V CDR1 and CDR2: MNHEY, SVGEGT. The CDR3 covers 14 residues. The chain's CDR3 is CASSYSDWGSPLHF. The DNA of the CDR3 is TGTGCCAGCAGTTACTCCGACTGGGGTTCACCCCTCCACTTT.

The sample holds a few counts of this clonotype. The V and J genes are TRBV6-1 and TRBJ2-7; tentatively, D is TRBD2 (6 bases). The CDR3 spans 14 residues. Germline lookup yields CDR1 MNHNS and CDR2 SASEGT. Trimming shortened V by 5 bases and J by 2 bases, and 13 bases separated the two germline ends. This chain's CDR3 is CASSLLEGTYEQYF. Here the CDR3 DNA reads TGTGCCAGCAGTCTTCTGGAGGGGACCTACGAGCAGTACTTC.

This clonotype was observed a handful of times. V is TRBV5-4 and J is TRBJ2-1; weak D call: TRBD2 (6 bases). The CDR3 runs to 15 residues. CDR1 is SGHNT, CDR2 YYREEE, per germline (reference sequence). V lost 2 bases and J lost 7, with 16 bases in between. CDR3 loop: CASSFGGSIGNEQFF. CDR3 bases: TGTGCCAGCAGCTTCGGGGGATCCATCGGGAATGAGCAGTTCTTC.

The rearrangement uses TRBV6-2 or TRBV6-3 and TRBJ2-1; no definite D call. The CDR3 length is 12 residues. Between the trimmed V and J ends, which lost 2 bases and 2 bases, there was a span of 1 base. Germline assignment: CDR1 MNHEY and CDR2 SVGEGT. CDR3 amino acids: CASSYTYNEQFF. CDR3 nucleotide sequence: TGTGCCAGCAGTTACACCTACAATGAGCAGTTCTTC.

CDR3 nucleotides: TGTGCCAGTAGTAAGGATGGAGATGAGCAGTTCTTC. Amino acid sequence: CASSKDGDEQFF. V gene TRBV19 combines with J gene TRBJ2-1, with unresolved D. CDR3 length: 12 residues. Looked up from germline, CDR1 is LNHDA and CDR2 is SQIVND (reference sequence). Deletions cut 4 bases from V and 8 bases from J, with 9 bases between.

The sample holds many counts of this clonotype. The V and J genes are TRBV6-2 or TRBV6-3 and TRBJ1-1, with D unresolved. The CDR3 extends over 13 amino acids. Germline V gives CDR1 MNHEY, CDR2 SVGEGT. The V end was cut by 2 bases, the J end by 1 base, with 5 bases between. Here the CDR3 reads CASSYPGNTEAFF. The CDR3, as DNA: TGTGCCAGCAGTTACCCCGGGAACACTGAAGCTTTCTTT.

The sample holds many counts of this clonotype. The chain combines TRBV6-6 with TRBJ1-2; no firm D call. Germline V gene data show CDR1 as MNHNY and CDR2 as SVGAGI (reference sequence). This CDR3 contains 15 residues. V lost 0 bases and J lost 6, with 14 bases in between. The CDR3 reads CASSYSALSPDGYTF. In nucleotides, the CDR3 is TGTGCCAGCAGTTACTCGGCTCTGTCACCTGATGGCTACACCTTC.

The chain links TRBV11-2 to TRBJ2-5, with D possibly being TRBD2 (5 bases). The CDR3 runs to 16 residues. V dropped 5 bases and J dropped 1 base, with 17 bases sitting between them. Germline loops: CDR1 SGHAT, CDR2 FQNNGV. CDR3 nucleotides: TGTGCCAGCAGCAGCACCCGAGGAAGCGGCCAAGAGACCCAGTACTTC. This sequence encodes CASSSTRGSGQETQYF.

This chain uses TRBV7-9 with TRBJ2-3, with a weak D call TRBD2 (6 bases). The CDR3 spans 15 residues. CDR1 and CDR2 from the germline V gene are SEHNR and FQNEAQ (reference sequence). V was cut by 5 bases and J by 3 bases, with 15 bases left in between. The CDR3 loop reads CASSPPGLLTDTQYF. The DNA of the CDR3 is TGTGCCAGCAGCCCGCCGGGACTGCTTACAGATACGCAGTATTTT. Supplemented by reference TRBV7-9 and TRBJ2-3, the full variable domain reads DTGVSQNPRHKITKRGQNVTFRCDPISEHNRLYWYRQTLGQGPEFLTYFQNEAQLEKSRLLSDRFSAERPKGSFSTLEIQRTEQGDSAMYLCASSPPGLLTDTQYFGPGTRLTVL.